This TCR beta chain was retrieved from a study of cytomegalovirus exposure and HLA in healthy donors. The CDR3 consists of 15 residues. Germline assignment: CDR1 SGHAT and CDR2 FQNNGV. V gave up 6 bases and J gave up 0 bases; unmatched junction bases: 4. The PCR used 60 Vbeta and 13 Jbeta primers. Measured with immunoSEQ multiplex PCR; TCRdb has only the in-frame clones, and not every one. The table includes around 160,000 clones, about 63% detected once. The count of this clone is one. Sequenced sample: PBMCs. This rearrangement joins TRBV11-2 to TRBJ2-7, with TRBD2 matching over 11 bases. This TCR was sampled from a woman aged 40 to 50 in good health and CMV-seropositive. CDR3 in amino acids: CASSNGLAGSYEQYF. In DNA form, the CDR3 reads TGTGCCAGCAGTAACGGACTAGCGGGCTCCTACGAGCAGTACTTC.